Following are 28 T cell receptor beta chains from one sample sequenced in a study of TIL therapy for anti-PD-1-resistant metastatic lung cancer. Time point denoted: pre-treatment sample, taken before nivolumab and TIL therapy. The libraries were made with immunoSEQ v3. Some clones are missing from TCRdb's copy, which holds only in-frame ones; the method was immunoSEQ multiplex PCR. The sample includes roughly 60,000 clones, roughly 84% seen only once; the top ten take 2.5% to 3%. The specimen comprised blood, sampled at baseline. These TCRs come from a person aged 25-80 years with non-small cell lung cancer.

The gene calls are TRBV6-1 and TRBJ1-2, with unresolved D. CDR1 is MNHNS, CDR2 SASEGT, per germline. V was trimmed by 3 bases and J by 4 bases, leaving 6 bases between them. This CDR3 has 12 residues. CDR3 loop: CASSDAAYGYTF. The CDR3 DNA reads TGTGCCAGCAGTGATGCAGCCTATGGCTACACCTTC.

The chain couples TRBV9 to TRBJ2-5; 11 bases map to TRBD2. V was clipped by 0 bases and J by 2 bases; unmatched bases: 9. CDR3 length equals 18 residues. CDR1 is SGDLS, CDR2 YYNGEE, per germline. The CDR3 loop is CASSVGNSGRAPQETQYF. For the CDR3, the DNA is TGTGCCAGCAGCGTAGGGAATAGCGGGAGGGCCCCACAAGAGACCCAGTACTTC.

The CDR3 DNA reads TGTGCCAGCAGTTACTCCTCAAGAAAGCGGGGGCCCGTAAATGAGCAGTTCTTC. This codes for CASSYSSRKRGPVNEQFF. The chain is built from TRBV6-2 or TRBV6-3 and TRBJ2-1, with TRBD2 matching over 8 bases. There are 18 residues in the CDR3. Germline V lookup: CDR1 MNHEY, CDR2 SVGEGT. With V trimmed by 0 bases and J by 7 bases, 14 bases remained unmatched.

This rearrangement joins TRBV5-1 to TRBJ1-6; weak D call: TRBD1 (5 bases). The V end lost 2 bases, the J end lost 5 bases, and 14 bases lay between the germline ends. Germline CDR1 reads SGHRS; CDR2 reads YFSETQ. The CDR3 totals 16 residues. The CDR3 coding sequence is TGCGCCAGCAGCTTATCCGCGACAGCCAATAATTCACCCCTCCACTTT. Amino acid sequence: CASSLSATANNSPLHF.

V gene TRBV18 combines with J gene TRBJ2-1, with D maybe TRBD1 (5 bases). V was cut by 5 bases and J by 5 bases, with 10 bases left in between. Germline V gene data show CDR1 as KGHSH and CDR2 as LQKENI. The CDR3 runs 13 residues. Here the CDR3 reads CASSGLGDNEQFF. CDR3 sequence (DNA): TGTGCCAGCTCAGGGCTAGGGGACAATGAGCAGTTCTTC.

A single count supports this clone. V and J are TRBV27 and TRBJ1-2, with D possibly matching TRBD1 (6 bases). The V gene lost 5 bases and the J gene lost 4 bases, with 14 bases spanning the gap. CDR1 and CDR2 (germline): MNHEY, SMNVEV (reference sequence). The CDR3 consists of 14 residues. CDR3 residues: CASSPVTGTYGYTF. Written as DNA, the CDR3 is TGTGCCAGCAGTCCCGTGACAGGAACCTATGGCTACACCTTC.

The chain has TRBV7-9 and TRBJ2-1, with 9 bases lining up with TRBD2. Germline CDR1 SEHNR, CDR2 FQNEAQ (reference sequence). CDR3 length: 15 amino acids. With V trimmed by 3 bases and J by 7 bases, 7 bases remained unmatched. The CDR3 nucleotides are TGTGCCAGCAGCTTTCGGGGACTAGCCGGAAATGAGCAGTTCTTC. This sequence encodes CASSFRGLAGNEQFF.

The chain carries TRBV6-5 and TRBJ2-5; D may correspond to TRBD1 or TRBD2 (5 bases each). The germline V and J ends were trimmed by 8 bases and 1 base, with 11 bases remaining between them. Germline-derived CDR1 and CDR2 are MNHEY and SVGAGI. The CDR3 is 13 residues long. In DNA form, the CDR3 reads TGTGCCAGCTCACGGGGCCTCCAAGAGACCCAGTACTTC. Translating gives CASSRGLQETQYF.

Here the CDR3 reads CASSQESRSSYNEQFF. CDR3 in DNA: TGTGCCAGCAGCCAAGAATCCCGGAGCTCCTACAATGAGCAGTTCTTC. The gene calls are TRBV4-2 and TRBJ2-1; D call uncertain. CDR1 is LGHNA and CDR2 is YNFKEQ in the germline V gene. The CDR3 is made up of 16 amino acids. V was pared by 0 bases and J by 0 bases, with 9 bases between.

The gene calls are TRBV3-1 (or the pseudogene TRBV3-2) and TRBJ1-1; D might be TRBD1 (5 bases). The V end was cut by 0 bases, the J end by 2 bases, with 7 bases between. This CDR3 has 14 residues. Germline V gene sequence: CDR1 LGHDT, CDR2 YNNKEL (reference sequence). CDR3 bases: TGTGCCAGCAGCCAAGATGGGGGAAACACTGAAGCTTTCTTT. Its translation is CASSQDGGNTEAFF.

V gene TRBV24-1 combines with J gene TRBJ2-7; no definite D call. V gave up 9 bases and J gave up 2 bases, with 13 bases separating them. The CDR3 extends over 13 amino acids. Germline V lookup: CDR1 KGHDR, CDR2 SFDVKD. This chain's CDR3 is CATYQTDTYEQYF. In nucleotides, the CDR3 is TGTGCCACCTATCAGACCGATACCTACGAGCAGTACTTC.

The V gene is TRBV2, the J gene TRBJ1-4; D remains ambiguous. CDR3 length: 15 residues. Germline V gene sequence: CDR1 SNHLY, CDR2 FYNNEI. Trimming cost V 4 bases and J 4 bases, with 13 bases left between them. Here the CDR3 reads CASSAGRGNNEKLFF. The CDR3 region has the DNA TGTGCCAGCAGTGCAGGTCGGGGTAATAATGAAAAACTGTTTTTT. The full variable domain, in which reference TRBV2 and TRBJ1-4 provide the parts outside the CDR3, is EPEVTQTPSHQVTQMGQEVILRCVPISNHLYFYWYRQILGQKVEFLVSFYNNEISEKSEIFDDQFSVERPDGSNFTLKIRSTKLEDSAMYFCASSAGRGNNEKLFFGSGTQLSVL.

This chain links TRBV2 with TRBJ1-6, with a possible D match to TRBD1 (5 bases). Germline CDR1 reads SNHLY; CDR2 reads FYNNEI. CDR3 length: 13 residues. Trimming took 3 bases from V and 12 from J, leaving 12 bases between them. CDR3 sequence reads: CASSDPQGEPLHF. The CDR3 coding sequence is TGTGCCAGCAGTGACCCGCAGGGAGAACCCCTCCACTTT.

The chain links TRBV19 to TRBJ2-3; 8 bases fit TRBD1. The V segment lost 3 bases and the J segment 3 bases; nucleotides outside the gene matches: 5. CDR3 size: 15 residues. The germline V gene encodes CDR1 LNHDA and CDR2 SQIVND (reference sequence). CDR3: CASSIRQGATDTQYF. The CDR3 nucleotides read TGTGCCAGTAGTATCCGTCAGGGGGCTACAGATACGCAGTATTTT.

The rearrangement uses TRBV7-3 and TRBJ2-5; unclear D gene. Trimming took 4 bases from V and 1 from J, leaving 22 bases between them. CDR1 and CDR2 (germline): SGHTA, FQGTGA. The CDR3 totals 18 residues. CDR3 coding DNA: TGTGCCAGCAGCTCCCTCTCAAATTTCGGGCGGACCCAAGAGACCCAGTACTTC. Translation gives CASSSLSNFGRTQETQYF.

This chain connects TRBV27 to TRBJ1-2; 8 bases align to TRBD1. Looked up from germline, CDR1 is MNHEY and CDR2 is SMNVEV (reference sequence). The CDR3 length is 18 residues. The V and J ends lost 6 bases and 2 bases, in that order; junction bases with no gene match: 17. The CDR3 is CASRSGGAGGPENYGYTF. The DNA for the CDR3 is TGTGCCAGCAGGTCTGGTGGGGCAGGGGGCCCCGAGAACTATGGCTACACCTTC.

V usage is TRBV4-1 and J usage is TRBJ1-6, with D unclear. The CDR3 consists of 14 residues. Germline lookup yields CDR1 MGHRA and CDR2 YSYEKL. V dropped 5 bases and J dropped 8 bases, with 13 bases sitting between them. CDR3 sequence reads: CASSNGLRDSPLHF. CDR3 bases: TGCGCCAGCAGCAACGGCCTTAGGGATTCACCCCTCCACTTT.

CDR3 nucleotide sequence: TGCGCCAGCAGTTGGGGAAGGGGGCTTGGTTCTGAAGCTTTCTTT. Translated, it gives CASSWGRGLGSEAFF. The J gene is TRBJ1-1, the V gene TRBV5-1; 7 bases are a match to TRBD1. The length of the CDR3 is 15 residues. Germline CDR1 SGHRS, CDR2 YFSETQ. The J segment lost 6 bases and the V segment lost 5 bases, leaving 13 bases of the junction unmatched.

In nucleotides, the CDR3 is TGTGCCAGCGGGACTAGCGGGTCAGATACGCAGTATTTT. It translates to CASGTSGSDTQYF. The rearrangement uses TRBV9 and TRBJ2-3; the match to TRBD2 covers 12 bases. There are 13 residues in the CDR3. V lost 7 bases to trimming and J lost 4 bases; unmatched junction nucleotides: 1. The germline gives CDR1 SGDLS, CDR2 YYNGEE.

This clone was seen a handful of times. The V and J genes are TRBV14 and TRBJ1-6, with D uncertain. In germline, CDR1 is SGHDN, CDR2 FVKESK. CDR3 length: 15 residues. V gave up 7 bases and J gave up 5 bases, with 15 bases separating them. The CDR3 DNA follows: TGTGCCAGCACCCTCAGTTGGCCCAATAATTCACCCCTCCACTTT. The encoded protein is CASTLSWPNNSPLHF.

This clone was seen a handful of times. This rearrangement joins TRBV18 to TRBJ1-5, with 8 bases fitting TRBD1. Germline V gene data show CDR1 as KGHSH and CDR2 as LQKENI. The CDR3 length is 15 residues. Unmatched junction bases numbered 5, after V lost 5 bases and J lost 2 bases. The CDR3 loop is CASSSTGGGNQPQHF. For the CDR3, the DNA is TGTGCCAGCTCATCCACAGGGGGAGGCAATCAGCCCCAGCATTTT.

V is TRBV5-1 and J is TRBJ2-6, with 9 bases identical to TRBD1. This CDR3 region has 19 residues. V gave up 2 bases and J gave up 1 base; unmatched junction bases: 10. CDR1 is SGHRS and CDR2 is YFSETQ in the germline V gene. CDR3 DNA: TGCGCCAGCAGCTTACAGGGGGCGTACGACGGATCTGGGGCCAACGTCCTGACTTTC. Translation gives CASSLQGAYDGSGANVLTF.

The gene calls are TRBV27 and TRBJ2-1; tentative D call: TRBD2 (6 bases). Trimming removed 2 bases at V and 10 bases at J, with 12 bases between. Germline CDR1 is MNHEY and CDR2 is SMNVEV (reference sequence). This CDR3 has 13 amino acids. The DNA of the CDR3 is TGTGCCAGCAGTTTAGGGGGAGGAGGGGAGCAGTTCTTC. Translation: CASSLGGGGEQFF.

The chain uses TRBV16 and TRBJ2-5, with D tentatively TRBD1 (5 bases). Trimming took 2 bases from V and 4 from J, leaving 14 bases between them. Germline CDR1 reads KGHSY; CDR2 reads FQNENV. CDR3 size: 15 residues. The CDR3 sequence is CASSQPQGNLETQYF. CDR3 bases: TGTGCCAGCAGCCAACCTCAGGGAAACCTAGAGACCCAGTACTTC. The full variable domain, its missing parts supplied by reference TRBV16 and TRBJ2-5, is GEEVAQTPKHLVRGEGQKAKLYCAPIKGHSYVFWYQQVLKNEFKFLISFQNENVFDETGMPKERFSAKCLPNSPCSLEIQATKLEDSAVYFCASSQPQGNLETQYFGPGTRLLVL.

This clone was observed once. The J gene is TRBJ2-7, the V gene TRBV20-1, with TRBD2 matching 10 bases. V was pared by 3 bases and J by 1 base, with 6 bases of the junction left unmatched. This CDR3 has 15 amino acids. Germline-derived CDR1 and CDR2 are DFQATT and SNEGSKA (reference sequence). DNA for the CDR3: TGCAGTGCTAGTAGTACTAGCGGGACTTCCTACGAGCAGTACTTC. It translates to CSASSTSGTSYEQYF.

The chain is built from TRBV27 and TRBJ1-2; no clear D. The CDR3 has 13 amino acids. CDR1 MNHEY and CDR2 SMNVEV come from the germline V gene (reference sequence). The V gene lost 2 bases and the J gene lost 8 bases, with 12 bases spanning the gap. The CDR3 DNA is TGTGCCAGCAGTTTAACGGGGATCGGCGGCTACACCTTC. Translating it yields CASSLTGIGGYTF.

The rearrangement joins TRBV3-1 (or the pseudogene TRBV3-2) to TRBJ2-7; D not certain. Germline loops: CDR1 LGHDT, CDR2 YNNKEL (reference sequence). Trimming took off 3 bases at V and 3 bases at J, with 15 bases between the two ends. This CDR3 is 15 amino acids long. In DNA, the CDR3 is TGTGCCAGCAGCCAGGACGGTTCAAGAATCTACGAGCAGTACTTC. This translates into CASSQDGSRIYEQYF.

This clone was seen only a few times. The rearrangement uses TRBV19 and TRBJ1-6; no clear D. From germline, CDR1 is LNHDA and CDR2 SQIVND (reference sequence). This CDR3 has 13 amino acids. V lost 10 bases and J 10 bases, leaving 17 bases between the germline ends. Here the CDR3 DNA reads TGTGCCATTGTGAGGAAGGGTCGGTCACCCCTCCACTTT. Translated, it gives CAIVRKGRSPLHF.